This record looks at one T cell receptor (beta chain) sequence and its context. The specificity of this receptor is unknown. Libraries were constructed by 5' RACE. For each TCR library, around 4,000 ng of total RNA was used. For each sample, cDNA synthesis with SMARTScribe reverse transcriptase was split into eight separate reactions. Unique molecular identifiers containing a 6-nucleotide sample barcode were introduced through template switching during cDNA synthesis. Two nested PCRs of about 15 and 9 cycles amplified the TCRalpha and TCRbeta cDNA, and bead purification followed each PCR. Before amplification, cDNA was treated with uracil DNA-glycosylase and purified using the QIAquick PCR purification kit. The second PCR added Illumina TruSeq-compatible adapters along with sample-specific barcodes. Library quality and concentration were assessed using TapeStation and Qubit, and 5 ng of each library was pooled. The pooled libraries were sequenced with 2 x 100 bp reads and custom sequencing primers on an Illumina HiSeq2500 single-index Rapid Run. For the original study's pipeline: UMI-based consensus assembly with MiGEC version 1.2.6 was used to correct PCR and sequencing errors. V(D)J alignment, clonotype assembly and CDR3 extraction were performed with MiXCR version 2.1.1. Normalisation of gene usage, clonotype sharing and MAIT/NKT TCR abundance was achieved by analysing the top 1000, 10 000 and 20 000 clonotypes per sample. After downsampling to 27 000 UMIs, diversity was calculated as the inverse Simpson index using the vegan R package. Paired Mann-Whitney U tests on discordant twin pairs were used, with Benjamini-Hochberg multiple-testing correction. Each entry corresponds to one CDR3 protein sequence from reads that TCRdb reprocessed, and DNA is not given. Here the V and J calls rest on TCRdb's processing, not on the authors' analysis. This sample's table lists more than 300,000 distinct CDR3 sequences. The biggest ten clones account for just over 2.5% of the sample.

Reading from cysteine to phenylalanine, the CDR3 counts 16 amino acids. No DNA was logged. The germline V gene (reference sequence) specifies SEHNR as CDR1 and FQNEAQ as CDR2. From each donor, an approximately 2.5 ml peripheral blood sample was collected into PAXgene tubes and stored at -80 degrees C. Without T cell sorting, total RNA was isolated from whole blood using the PAXgene blood miRNA kit on an automated QIAcube. Peripheral blood from monozygotic twin pairs who were concordant or discordant for inflammatory bowel disease underwent deep TCRalpha and TCRbeta repertoire profiling using unique molecular barcoding. Smoking habits were recorded for all twin pairs, and each individual was classified as a current, former or never smoker. This specimen comes from a study of monozygotic twins with inflammatory bowel disease (dated by TCRdb to between 2018 and 2021). Context from the whole study: In total, roughly 30 monozygotic twin pairs made up the full study: 19 Danish pairs, all IBD-discordant, plus nine German pairs, of which four were IBD-concordant and five were IBD-discordant. The search for disease-associated traits relied mainly on comparing, within discordant pairs, IBD patients with their genetically identical healthy co-twins. Each individual had, on average, about 151 000 unique TCRalpha sequences and 181 000 unique TCRbeta sequences available for analysis. The investigation overall reported the following: No single strong signal or clonotype linked to IBD turned up in the results, so the idea that one exists was not supported. Concordant and discordant twins showed no difference in repertoire similarity, possibly because of limited statistical power. Measured by the inverse Simpson index, TCRbeta repertoire diversity was lower in IBD patients than in their healthy co-twins. Differing immunosuppressive treatments among patients may have added background noise and inter-individual variability to the repertoires. IBD patients shared fewer clonotypes with other individuals than healthy twins did, most markedly in patients showing signs of disease activity. The analysis was unable to tell apart different T cell subtypes.

The sequence derives from a human donor with ulcerative colitis or Crohn's disease, or a healthy co-twin of an affected twin (not recorded which). The sample comprised blood. The chain is assembled from TRBV7-9 and TRBJ2-1; as DNA is missing, the TRBD1 call by TCRdb cannot be tested. CDR3 region: CASSHRPGGSGREQFF.